Given below is one TCR beta chain in context. Only a few counts were recorded for this clonotype. The target of this receptor is not known. Base qualities are missing; no much larger clone stands one base away. TCRdb shows the sequencer as Illumina NovaSeq 6000. TCRalpha and TCRbeta cDNA libraries were built by 5'RACE with constant-segment primers, adding sample barcodes and unique molecular identifiers. RNA was extracted from every sample with Trizol reagent. The libraries were amplified in two PCR steps, and the second step added a second sample barcode and Illumina TruSeq adapters. Sequencing of libraries was performed on an Illumina NovaSeq with 2 x 150 bp paired-end reads. The original pipeline was this. With migec v1.2.7, reads were demultiplexed and then collapsed into UMI-guided consensus sequences. With mixcr v2.1.11, UMI consensuses were aligned to TRA and TRB V and J templates and assembled into clonotypes. Clonotypes were classified as expanded or contracted when called significant by both edgeR and NoisET, with noise models trained on biological replicates. For edgeR calls, the thresholds were a false discovery rate-adjusted p below 0.01 and a log2 fold-change of 1. As an exploratory analysis of dynamics, max-normalized trajectories of the 1000 most abundant clonotypes were examined with PCA combined with hierarchical clustering. The CD4 or CD8 phenotype of responding clones was assigned using the separately sequenced CD4+ and CD8+ repertoires. In-frame beta chains were kept once TCRdb had trimmed the public reads at Q25 with fastp and called clones with MiXCR. Each entry merges the rows of one CDR3 protein and shows their most common DNA and genes. These V and J calls rely on TCRdb rather than the paper's analysis. The sample has 300,000 to 400,000 distinct CDR3 sequences on record, around 15% of them singletons. Around 24% of the sample belongs to the ten largest clones.

The cysteine opens and the phenylalanine closes a CDR3 of 15 amino acids. Only CDR3 DNA remains: 45 bases, in frame from the first base. CDR1 and CDR2, looked up from the germline V gene (reference sequence), are DFQATT and SNEGSKA. The germline V end is reduced by 3 bases and the J end by 3 bases; junction bases left unmatched: 9. The data were taken from a study of T-cell memory formation after mild COVID-19 (dated by TCRdb to about 2021). Background on the whole study: Most TCR sequence clusters were specific to one of the two donors. T-cell clones expanding and contracting after mild COVID-19 in two donors were tracked by longitudinal TCRalpha and TCRbeta repertoire sequencing. The cohort was made up of two young adult volunteers, one female and one male, who were previously healthy.

General conclusions and limits of the study: Some responding clones were detected in pre-infection memory, which suggested that pre-existing cross-reactive memory T cells had joined the SARS-CoV-2 response. Contracting CD4+ clones were found mainly in CM and EM memory subsets, while CD8+ clones were enriched in EMRA. Balanced CD4/CD8 phenotypes were observed for clones contracting from day 15 to 85, whereas a bias towards CD4+ was observed for a second wave of clones expanding from day 15 to 37. SARS-CoV-2 specificity of the second-wave clones peaking on day 37 was not confirmed. The study covered only a couple of mild cases, and larger cohorts including severe cases with pre-infection samples were considered necessary.

PBMCs were isolated by Ficoll-Paque density gradient centrifugation. Recombination connected TRBV20-1 to TRBJ2-3, with 7 bases aligning to TRBD2. This TCR derives from a man aged 18 to 35 who had mild COVID-19 (a few samples of this study predate the infection). The sample titles of this study are shuffled in the database, so cell type and time point are left out; the donor was told from shared clones. Sequencing used PBMCs or a T cell subset sorted from them (not recorded which). The nucleotides are TGCAGTGCTAGCCTTTGGCGGGGGTTGACAGATACGCAGTATTTT. It translates as CSASLWRGLTDTQYF.